The clone carrying this TCR beta chain has just a few counts. Its target is unknown. CDR3 size: 13 residues. Trimming took off 8 bases at V and 1 base at J, with 14 bases between the two ends. Germline V lookup: CDR1 SQVTM, CDR2 ANQGSEA. This entry is derived from a study of cytomegalovirus exposure and HLA in healthy donors. Background on the study: Earlier, 180 million or so T cells were analyzed, and more than 100 million unique TCR beta sequences were found among them.

General observations from the study: Associated with HLA alleles at 0.05 false discovery rate in a later analysis were over 15,000 TCR beta sequences. Diagnosis of cytomegalovirus status made by the classifier reportedly showed high specificity and sensitivity. Prior analysis indicated that the majority of TCR beta V segments exhibited productivity approximately 90% or approximately 30% of the time.

Primers included in the PCR were 60 Vbeta and 13 Jbeta primers. Sequencing used immunoSEQ multiplex PCR; TCRdb keeps in-frame clones, though not all of them. This table has approximately 150,000 clones, approximately 78% appearing once. This TCR was recovered from a man aged 18-30 years in good health and CMV-seropositive. V and J are TRBV29-1 and TRBJ1-1, with D hard to call. The sample taken for sequencing was PBMCs. The CDR3 bases are TGCAGCCCATTGAATAGGAGGAACACTGAAGCTTTCTTT. It yields the protein CSPLNRRNTEAFF. The variable domain in full, completed from reference TRBV29-1 and TRBJ1-1, reads SAVISQKPSRDICQRGTSLTIQCQVDSQVTMMFWYRQQPGQSLTLIATANQGSEATYESGFVIDKFPISRPNLTFSTLTVSNMSPEDSSIYLCSPLNRRNTEAFFGQGTRLTVV.